Listed here are 19 T cell receptor beta chains from one sample, sequenced in a study of early T cells in non-severe SARS-CoV-2 infection. TCRdb passed the 5' RACE reads through MiXCR, listing each CDR3 protein once. The data contain approximately 83,000 distinct CDR3 sequences, 11% to 15% of them singletons. The material sequenced was whole blood. The receptors come from an adult who was a healthcare worker with PCR-confirmed SARS-CoV-2 infection or an uninfected control (not recorded which).

This clonotype was found many times. The rearrangement uses TRBV7-9 and TRBJ2-7; 8 bases are a match to TRBD1. Trimming at V came to 5 bases and at J to 5 bases, leaving 8 bases not matched to a gene. Germline V lookup: CDR1 SEHNR, CDR2 FQNEAQ (reference sequence). The CDR3 consists of 14 residues. The CDR3 loop reads CASSLTGVKDEQYF. The CDR3 coding sequence is TGTGCCAGCAGCCTGACAGGGGTAAAGGACGAGCAGTACTTC.

In its sample, this clonotype was seen many times. The V gene is TRBV7-8, the J gene TRBJ2-3; the D call may be TRBD1 or TRBD2 (5 bases each). V lost 5 bases to trimming and J lost 0 bases, with 12 bases between them. The CDR3 spans 15 residues. From germline, CDR1 is SGHVS and CDR2 FQNEAQ. CDR3: CASSAGDASTDTQYF. CDR3 DNA sequence: TGTGCCAGCAGCGCCGGGGACGCAAGCACAGATACGCAGTATTTT.

The gene calls are TRBV27 and TRBJ2-1, with 10 bases aligning to TRBD2. CDR3 length: 17 amino acids. From germline, CDR1 is MNHEY and CDR2 SMNVEV (reference sequence). V lost 5 bases, J lost 1 base, and 8 bases stayed unmatched. The CDR3 DNA is TGTGCCAGCAGTCCCCTTAGCGGGGGGATATCCTACAATGAGCAGTTCTTC. Translation: CASSPLSGGISYNEQFF.

This clonotype was detected only a few times. The rearrangement joins TRBV19 to TRBJ2-1; 12 bases map to TRBD1. Germline loops: CDR1 LNHDA, CDR2 SQIVND (reference sequence). The CDR3 has 14 amino acids. Unmatched junction bases numbered 9, after V lost 9 bases and J lost 9 bases. The CDR3 loop reads CASQGDRGPGEQFF. The DNA for the CDR3 is TGTGCCAGCCAGGGGGACAGGGGGCCCGGTGAGCAGTTCTTC.

This clonotype has a count of ten or more. The chain carries TRBV5-4 and TRBJ2-1; 13 positions agree with TRBD2. The V gene end was trimmed by 1 base and the J gene end by 8 bases; junction bases not matched to a gene: 9. Germline V gene sequence: CDR1 SGHNT, CDR2 YYREEE (reference sequence). CDR3 length: 17 amino acids. For the CDR3, the DNA is TGTGCCAGCAGCTTGTACCTTACTAGCGGGGGGGCCGATGAGCAGTTCTTC. The encoded protein is CASSLYLTSGGADEQFF.

J is TRBJ2-7 and V is TRBV6-5; possibly TRBD1 or TRBD2 for D (5 bases each). CDR1 and CDR2 (germline): MNHEY, SVGAGI. V was trimmed by 0 bases and J by 0 bases, leaving 12 bases between them. The CDR3 sequence is 16 residues long. CDR3 DNA: TGTGCCAGCAGTTACTCGGTGGGGGAGAGCTCCTACGAGCAGTACTTC. Translating gives CASSYSVGESSYEQYF.

A note on this clonotype: A single base separates this from a much larger clone, so it may be a read error. This rearrangement joins TRBV12-3 or TRBV12-4 to TRBJ1-2; 7 bases align to TRBD1. This CDR3 is 15 amino acids long. V trimming: 8 bases; J trimming: 5 bases; junction bases outside the gene matches: 14. This CDR3 reads CASLKGAGGPYGYTF. CDR3 bases: TGTGCCAGCCTCAAAGGGGCAGGGGGTCCTTATGGCTACACCTTC.

This clonotype has only a few counts. The chain links TRBV5-8 to TRBJ2-2; the match to TRBD1 covers 8 bases. The CDR3 length is 15 residues. V was pared by 3 bases and J by 5 bases, with 6 bases of the junction left unmatched. CDR1 is SGHTS, CDR2 YDEGEE, per germline. The CDR3 DNA sequence: TGTGCCAGCAGCTCCAGGGGGCTCGGGACCGGGGAGCTGTTTTTT. Encoded protein: CASSSRGLGTGELFF.

This clonotype occurred many times. The rearrangement joins TRBV11-1 to TRBJ2-1; 8 bases match TRBD1. The V gene end was trimmed by 5 bases and the J gene end by 2 bases; junction bases not matched to a gene: 8. CDR3 size: 16 residues. Germline V gene lookup returns CDR1 SGHAT and CDR2 FQDESV (reference sequence). CDR3 bases: TGTGCCAGCAGCCTACAAGGACAGGGTCCCTACAATGAGCAGTTCTTC. Its protein product is CASSLQGQGPYNEQFF.

This CDR3 is CSARDRELGREQYF. The CDR3 DNA is TGCAGTGCTAGAGATAGGGAACTAGGTCGAGAGCAGTACTTC. The chain recombines TRBV20-1 with TRBJ2-7; maybe TRBD2 (5 bases). Trimming removed 0 bases at V and 7 bases at J, with 16 bases between. The CDR3 has 14 amino acids. Germline-derived CDR1 and CDR2 are DFQATT and SNEGSKA (reference sequence).

There are many counts of this clonotype. V gene TRBV27 combines with J gene TRBJ2-7; D uncertain. Germline V lookup: CDR1 MNHEY, CDR2 SMNVEV (reference sequence). This CDR3 spans 16 amino acids. Trimming left V 4 bases short and J 3 bases short, with 19 bases between. The DNA for the CDR3 is TGTGCCAGCAGTTCGGCGACTTATAGATCTAACTACGAGCAGTACTTC. This encodes CASSSATYRSNYEQYF.

V and J are TRBV5-6 and TRBJ1-1; 10 bases are a match to TRBD1. V shed 6 bases, J shed 6 bases, and the junction held 11 bases outside the gene matches. The V gene's germline CDR1 is SGHDT and CDR2 YYEEEE. The CDR3 has 15 amino acids. This CDR3 is CASTLLGQGDSEAFF. As DNA, the CDR3 is TGTGCCAGCACTCTACTCGGACAGGGGGACTCTGAAGCTTTCTTT.

The gene calls are TRBV7-2 and TRBJ2-5; TRBD1 matches 10 bases. The CDR3 extends over 17 amino acids. V shed 5 bases and J 0 bases; nucleotides not matched to a gene: 9. Germline loops: CDR1 SGHTA, CDR2 FQGNSA. CDR3 sequence (DNA): TGTGCCAGCAGCCCAACCCTGGACAGGGGGAACCAAGAGACCCAGTACTTC. Protein sequence: CASSPTLDRGNQETQYF.

In this sample, this clonotype turned up many times. The chain is built from TRBV6-5 and TRBJ2-3; TRBD2 matches at 10 bases. Germline-derived CDR1 and CDR2 are MNHEY and SVGAGI. The CDR3 loop spans 15 amino acids. The J segment lost 3 bases and the V segment lost 6 bases, leaving 6 bases of the junction unmatched. The CDR3 bases are TGTGCCAGCAGCCACCGGACTAGCGGAACAGATACGCAGTATTTT. Protein: CASSHRTSGTDTQYF.

Ten or more counts support this clonotype. The J gene is TRBJ2-1, the V gene TRBV29-1; weak D call: TRBD1 (5 bases). Between the trimmed V and J ends, which lost 7 bases and 10 bases, there was a span of 20 bases. There are 13 residues in the CDR3. Germline values: CDR1 SQVTM, CDR2 ANQGSEA. The CDR3 spells CSASQIGAGEQFF. DNA of the CDR3: TGCAGCGCCAGCCAAATTGGGGCAGGGGAGCAGTTCTTC.

This clonotype was counted a few times. Written as DNA, the CDR3 is TGTGCCAGCAGCTCGTTGGGTCGACGAGAGCAGTACTTC. Translated, it gives CASSSLGRREQYF. The chain links TRBV11-2 to TRBJ2-7; unclear D gene. The CDR3 length is 13 residues. Germline loops: CDR1 SGHAT, CDR2 FQNNGV. V was shortened by 4 bases and J by 7 bases, with 14 bases between the two germline ends.

This clonotype has a count of ten or more. The chain recombines TRBV29-1 with TRBJ1-2; weak D call: TRBD1 (6 bases). The CDR3 extends over 12 amino acids. The V and J ends lost 2 bases and 5 bases respectively, with 9 bases between them. Germline lookup yields CDR1 SQVTM and CDR2 ANQGSEA. The CDR3 sequence: CSVETRGYGYTF. CDR3 DNA sequence: TGCAGCGTTGAAACCAGGGGATATGGCTACACCTTC. The whole variable domain, remainder taken from reference TRBV29-1 and TRBJ1-2, is SAVISQKPSRDICQRGTSLTIQCQVDSQVTMMFWYRQQPGQSLTLIATANQGSEATYESGFVIDKFPISRPNLTFSTLTVSNMSPEDSSIYLCSVETRGYGYTFGSGTRLTVV.

At least ten counts were recorded for this clonotype. This chain joins TRBV3-1 and TRBJ1-2; D may be TRBD1 (6 bases). V was clipped by 0 bases and J by 7 bases, with 12 bases between them. CDR3 length: 14 residues. Looked up from germline, CDR1 is LGHDT and CDR2 is YNNKEL (reference sequence). The CDR3 protein is CASSQDVGAGGYTF. In nucleotides, the CDR3 is TGTGCCAGCAGCCAAGACGTGGGGGCCGGTGGCTACACCTTC.

The rearrangement links TRBV28 to TRBJ2-4; TRBD2 matches at 9 bases. The trim removed 8 bases at V and 3 bases at J, leaving 14 bases unmatched. Germline V gene sequence: CDR1 MDHEN, CDR2 SYDVKM. This CDR3 has 17 amino acids. The CDR3 coding sequence is TGTGCCAGCGGAGTCGCGGGAGGGGGGGAAGGCAAAAACATTCAGTACTTC. It yields the protein CASGVAGGGEGKNIQYF.